Shown below are 28 T cell receptor beta chains from a single sample sequenced in a study of blood T cell repertoires in COVID-19. Sequenced by immunoSEQ multiplex PCR; TCRdb stores in-frame clones only, minus some. The sample lists some 140,000 clones; more than 80% were seen once. The sequenced sample consisted of peripheral blood. Every receptor here comes from a human donor in a cohort sampled during active COVID-19.

This clone was counted between two and nine times. The CDR3 reads CASSLVGGTFTDTQYF. Written as DNA, the CDR3 is TGTGCCAGCAGCTTAGTAGGCGGAACCTTCACAGATACGCAGTATTTT. This chain connects TRBV11-3 to TRBJ2-3; D gene ambiguous. Germline V gene data show CDR1 as SGHNT and CDR2 as YENEEA. The ends were cut back, 1 base at V and 2 bases at J, with 13 bases in the middle. The CDR3 is 16 amino acids.

The genes are TRBV24-1 and TRBJ2-3, with TRBD2 identical over 7 bases. Germline V gene data show CDR1 as KGHDR and CDR2 as SFDVKD. After removal of 3 bases from V and 6 bases from J, the junction contained 2 bases not matched to a gene. The CDR3 extends over 13 amino acids. CDR3 bases: TGTGCCACCAGTGATCGACTAGCCGATACGCAGTATTTT. Its protein is CATSDRLADTQYF.

The V gene is TRBV7-2, the J gene TRBJ2-7, with D possibly TRBD1 on 7 matching bases. The germline CDR1 and CDR2 sequences are SGHTA and FQGNSA. The CDR3 sequence is 15 residues long. The germline V and J ends were trimmed by 1 base and 3 bases, with 13 bases remaining between them. The CDR3 sequence: CASSLGQGGFYEQYF. The DNA of the CDR3 is TGTGCCAGCAGCTTAGGTCAGGGGGGTTTCTACGAGCAGTACTTC.

J is TRBJ2-2 and V is TRBV11-2, with TRBD1 identical over 7 bases. This CDR3 comprises 16 residues. The trim removed 4 bases at V and 4 bases at J, leaving 9 bases unmatched. The germline V gene has CDR1 SGHAT and CDR2 FQNNGV. The CDR3 DNA is TGTGCCAGCAGCTCAGAGGACAGGAGCAGCACCGGGGAGCTGTTTTTT. The encoded protein is CASSSEDRSSTGELFF. Using reference TRBV11-2 and TRBJ2-2 for the parts outside the CDR3, the full variable domain is EAGVAQSPRYKIIEKRQSVAFWCNPISGHATLYWYQQILGQGPKLLIQFQNNGVVDDSQLPKDRFSAERLKGVDSTLKIQPAKLEDSAVYLCASSSEDRSSTGELFFGEGSRLTVL.

J is TRBJ1-6 and V is TRBV27; no clear D. Germline V gives CDR1 MNHEY, CDR2 SMNVEV (reference sequence). The CDR3 runs 16 residues. The V end was cut by 4 bases, the J end by 5 bases, with 15 bases between. In DNA, the CDR3 is TGTGCCAGCAGTTATTCAGGTTTTGCGAATAATTCACCCCTCCACTTT. Translating it yields CASSYSGFANNSPLHF.

The CDR3 loop is CASSQLAGIGADTQYF. The CDR3 DNA follows: TGTGCCAGCAGCCAATTAGCGGGGATTGGGGCAGATACGCAGTATTTT. The chain has TRBV5-5 and TRBJ2-3, with TRBD2 identical over 8 bases. This CDR3 region has 16 residues. Germline V lookup: CDR1 SGHKS, CDR2 YYEKEE (reference sequence). The V gene end was trimmed by 4 bases and the J gene end by 4 bases; junction bases not matched to a gene: 11.

The genes are TRBV11-2 and TRBJ1-1; D is unclear. The CDR3 totals 12 residues. V was pared by 5 bases and J by 1 base, with 5 bases between. The V gene's germline CDR1 is SGHAT and CDR2 FQNNGV. The CDR3 sequence is CASSRENTEAFF. The CDR3 coding sequence is TGTGCCAGCAGCCGGGAGAACACTGAAGCTTTCTTT.

The chain uses TRBV3-1 (or the pseudogene TRBV3-2) and TRBJ2-3; 8 bases agree with TRBD2. The CDR3 is 16 amino acids. CDR1 and CDR2 from the germline V gene are LGHDT and YNNKEL (reference sequence). J gave up 2 bases and V 5 bases, and 9 bases lay outside the gene matches. CDR3 loop: CASSSTGRALTDTQYF. CDR3 DNA sequence: TGTGCCAGCAGCTCAACCGGGAGGGCCCTCACAGATACGCAGTATTTT.

V is TRBV7-2 and J is TRBJ2-4, with 8 bases matching TRBD2. With 6 bases clipped from V and 3 bases from J, the junction kept 13 bases outside the gene matches. The CDR3 is 17 residues long. Germline-derived CDR1 and CDR2 are SGHTA and FQGNSA. DNA of the CDR3: TGTGCCAGCAGTCCAGTTAGCGGGATTGGAGGCAAAAACATTCAGTACTTC. It encodes CASSPVSGIGGKNIQYF.

The chain has TRBV6-5 and TRBJ2-5, with D maybe TRBD1 (6 bases). Trimming took 10 bases from V and 0 from J, leaving 15 bases between them. The CDR3 contains 14 residues. Germline V gene sequence: CDR1 MNHEY, CDR2 SVGAGI. The CDR3 here is CATVYRVNQETQYF. CDR3 bases: TGTGCCACAGTCTACAGGGTGAACCAAGAGACCCAGTACTTC.

This clone has just a few counts. The gene calls are TRBV30 and TRBJ1-2; the D gene is possibly TRBD1 (5 bases). Germline V CDR1 and CDR2: GTSNPN, SVGIG (reference sequence). Trimming removed 3 bases from V and 6 bases from J, with 17 bases in between. This CDR3 is 14 amino acids long. The CDR3 sequence is CAWSSVGGGHGYTF. The DNA of the CDR3 is TGTGCCTGGAGCAGCGTGGGGGGAGGGCATGGCTACACCTTC.

In this sample, this clone turned up once. V is TRBV9 and J is TRBJ2-2; 7 bases agree with TRBD2. The trim removed 0 bases at V and 7 bases at J, leaving 9 bases unmatched. The V gene's germline CDR1 is SGDLS and CDR2 YYNGEE. The CDR3 consists of 16 residues. CDR3 amino acids: CASSVEAGPRGGELFF. The CDR3 DNA reads as TGTGCCAGCAGCGTAGAAGCGGGGCCCAGAGGCGGGGAGCTGTTTTTT. The full variable domain, rest sourced from reference TRBV9 and TRBJ2-2, is DSGVTQTPKHLITATGQRVTLRCSPRSGDLSVYWYQQSLDQGLQFLIQYYNGEERAKGNILERFSAQQFPDLHSELNLSSLELGDSALYFCASSVEAGPRGGELFFGEGSRLTVL.

Worth noting for this clone: Different DNA sequences within this sample yield the same CDR3. The gene calls are TRBV11-3 and TRBJ2-3; 15 bases match TRBD2. CDR3 size: 17 residues. Per the germline V gene, CDR1 is SGHNT and CDR2 is YENEEA. J was trimmed by 4 bases and V by 4 bases; bases with no gene match: 6. The CDR3 nucleotides read TGTGCCAGCAGCTCCGGACTAGCGGGAGGGGAAGCAGATACGCAGTATTTT. Amino acid sequence: CASSSGLAGGEADTQYF.

The chain has TRBV20-1 and TRBJ2-1; D not resolved. V dropped 1 base and J dropped 5 bases, with 3 bases sitting between them. The CDR3 contains 11 residues. The V gene's germline CDR1 is DFQATT and CDR2 SNEGSKA (reference sequence). CDR3 in amino acids: CSARGHNEQFF. The CDR3 DNA sequence: TGCAGTGCTAGAGGGCACAATGAGCAGTTCTTC.

The chain uses TRBV12-3 or TRBV12-4 and TRBJ1-2, with D unclear. This CDR3 contains 12 residues. Trimming shortened V by 3 bases and J by 7 bases, and 9 bases separated the two germline ends. CDR3 protein: CASSFLSLGYTF. As DNA, the CDR3 is TGTGCCAGCAGTTTTCTTAGTCTTGGCTACACCTTC.

This chain joins TRBV6-5 and TRBJ1-1; no firm D call. V was trimmed by 4 bases and J by 11 bases, leaving 11 bases between them. The CDR3 totals 11 residues. The germline gives CDR1 MNHEY, CDR2 SVGAGI. This CDR3 reads CASSSVSSAFF. In nucleotides, the CDR3 is TGTGCCAGCAGTTCGGTCAGTAGCGCTTTCTTT.

This sequence joins TRBV24-1 and TRBJ1-5, with TRBD1 matching 7 bases. J gave up 10 bases and V 3 bases, and 11 bases lay outside the gene matches. Per germline, CDR1 KGHDR and CDR2 SFDVKD. This CDR3 is built from 15 residues. In DNA, the CDR3 is TGTGCCACCAGTGATCGCAACAGGGGCATGGAACCCCAGCATTTT. Protein sequence: CATSDRNRGMEPQHF.

This clone was observed a handful of times. This rearrangement joins TRBV18 to TRBJ2-7; D unresolved. The CDR3 covers 13 residues. V lost 5 bases and J lost 3, with 11 bases in between. Germline CDR1 is KGHSH and CDR2 is LQKENI. The CDR3 nucleotides read TGTGCCAGCTCATCAACCGGTCTCTACGAGCAGTACGTC. It yields the protein CASSSTGLYEQYV.

V gene TRBV5-4 combines with J gene TRBJ1-1; 8 nucleotides align to TRBD1. The CDR3 has 15 residues. Trimming at V came to 4 bases and at J to 0 bases, leaving 5 bases not matched to a gene. The germline V gene encodes CDR1 SGHNT and CDR2 YYREEE (reference sequence). This chain's CDR3 is CASSPRQGLNTEAFF. CDR3 nucleotide sequence: TGTGCCAGCAGCCCCCGACAGGGGCTGAACACTGAAGCTTTCTTT.

The chain has TRBV2 and TRBJ2-1; 9 bases line up with TRBD2. V shed 6 bases, J shed 4 bases, and the junction held 10 bases outside the gene matches. Germline lookup yields CDR1 SNHLY and CDR2 FYNNEI. The CDR3 length is 16 residues. This CDR3 reads CASSSSGNSRYNEQFF. In DNA, the CDR3 is TGTGCCAGCAGCTCTAGCGGGAATAGTAGGTACAATGAGCAGTTCTTC.

This clone has only a few counts. J is TRBJ1-2 and V is TRBV7-9, with no clear D. The length of the CDR3 is 10 residues. The germline gives CDR1 SEHNR, CDR2 FQNEAQ (reference sequence). Trimming shortened V by 5 bases and J by 5 bases, and 3 bases separated the two germline ends. CDR3 sequence (DNA): TGTGCCAGCAGCCCTTATGGCTACACCTTC. Residues: CASSPYGYTF.

This chain joins TRBV18 and TRBJ1-1; possibly TRBD1 for D (6 bases). The germline V and J ends were trimmed by 5 bases and 4 bases, with 11 bases remaining between them. Germline V gene lookup returns CDR1 KGHSH and CDR2 LQKENI. This CDR3 contains 13 residues. The CDR3 here is CASSAGDSTEAFF. CDR3 bases: TGTGCCAGCTCAGCAGGGGATAGCACTGAAGCTTTCTTT. Variable domain in full (rest from reference TRBV18 and TRBJ1-1): NAGVMQNPRHLVRRRGQEARLRCSPMKGHSHVYWYRQLPEEGLKFMVYLQKENIIDESGMPKERFSAEFPKEGPSILRIQQVVRGDSAAYFCASSAGDSTEAFFGQGTRLTVV.

This chain links TRBV7-2 with TRBJ2-5; D is ambiguous. Trimming removed 1 base from V and 5 bases from J, with 5 bases in between. CDR1 SGHTA and CDR2 FQGNSA come from the germline V gene. CDR3 length: 12 residues. DNA of the CDR3: TGTGCCAGCAGCTTAGTCTCGGAGACCCAGTACTTC. This translates into CASSLVSETQYF.

The chain combines TRBV14 with TRBJ2-1, with 7 bases that match TRBD1. V lost 3 bases to trimming and J lost 4 bases; unmatched junction nucleotides: 6. The CDR3 totals 15 residues. Germline CDR1 and CDR2: SGHDN and FVKESK. The DNA of the CDR3 is TGTGCCAGCAGCCACCGGGACAGACTATACAATGAGCAGTTCTTC. It is translated as CASSHRDRLYNEQFF.

This sequence joins TRBV18 and TRBJ1-1; the match to TRBD1 covers 7 bases. The CDR3 has 14 amino acids. Germline assignment: CDR1 KGHSH and CDR2 LQKENI. Trimming removed 4 bases from V and 4 bases from J; junction bases left unmatched: 6. For the CDR3, the DNA is TGTGCCAGCTCACTAACAGAGGGGGCCACTGAAGCTTTCTTT. Translation gives CASSLTEGATEAFF.

This sequence joins TRBV18 and TRBJ1-2; possible D gene TRBD1, 5 bases. CDR3 length equals 13 residues. The germline V gene has CDR1 KGHSH and CDR2 LQKENI. V was shortened by 6 bases and J by 7 bases, with 15 bases between the two germline ends. The CDR3 reads CASSPLGQSGYTF. The CDR3 coding sequence is TGTGCCAGCTCGCCCCTAGGACAATCTGGCTACACCTTC.

The chain is built from TRBV9 and TRBJ1-2; TRBD1 agrees at 8 bases. CDR1 and CDR2 from the germline V gene are SGDLS and YYNGEE. The CDR3 runs to 14 residues. Losses at the gene ends were 5 bases for V and 5 bases for J; bases not matched to a gene: 8. CDR3 sequence: CASRRTGGTYGYTF. The DNA of the CDR3 is TGTGCCAGCAGGCGAACAGGGGGAACGTATGGCTACACCTTC.

The count of this clone is one. The J gene is TRBJ2-2, the V gene TRBV6-2 or TRBV6-3, with 7 bases fitting TRBD2. V shed 4 bases, J shed 5 bases, and the junction held 7 bases outside the gene matches. This CDR3 is 15 amino acids long. CDR1 is MNHEY and CDR2 is SVGEGT in the germline V gene. As DNA, the CDR3 is TGTGCCAGCAGTTGGGAGGGGTCAAGGACCGGGGAGCTGTTTTTT. It codes for CASSWEGSRTGELFF.